Listed here is a single TCR beta chain. The target antigen is unknown. The sample belongs to a study of cytomegalovirus exposure and HLA in healthy donors. The PCR ran on 60 Vbeta and 13 Jbeta primers. Clones were read by immunoSEQ multiplex PCR, and TCRdb kept only the in-frame ones, dropping some. The top ten hold over 0.8% of the sample, which has about 160,000 clones, roughly nine tenths seen once. Study-level results: Sequence variants that were highly shared formed a cluster that was likely a sequencing artifact. TCR beta sequences reportedly predicted the HLA-A and HLA-B alleles of most subjects accurately.

This clonotype was obtained from a woman in her 30s in good health and CMV-seronegative. Sequencing input: PBMCs.

The CDR3 DNA reads as TGTGCCAGCAGCGCCGCGGGTCTCGTGGAAGCCCAGTACTTC. This codes for CASSAAGLVEAQYF. The chain couples TRBV9 to TRBJ2-5; tentative D call: TRBD2 (5 bases). Germline CDR1 and CDR2: SGDLS and YYNGEE. This CDR3 is 14 amino acids long. V shed 3 bases and J shed 9 bases, with 18 bases lying between them.